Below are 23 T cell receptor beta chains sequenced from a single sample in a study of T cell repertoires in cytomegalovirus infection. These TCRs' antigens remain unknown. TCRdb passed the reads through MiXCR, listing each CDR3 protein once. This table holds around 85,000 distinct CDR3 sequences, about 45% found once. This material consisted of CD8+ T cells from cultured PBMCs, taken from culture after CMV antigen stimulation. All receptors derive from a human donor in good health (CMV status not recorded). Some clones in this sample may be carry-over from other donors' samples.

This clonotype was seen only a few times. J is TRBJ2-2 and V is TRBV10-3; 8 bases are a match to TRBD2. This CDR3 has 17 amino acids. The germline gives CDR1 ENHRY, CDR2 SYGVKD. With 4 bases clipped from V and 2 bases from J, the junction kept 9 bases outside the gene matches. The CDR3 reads CAISGGLAGTNTGELFF. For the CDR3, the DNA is TGTGCCATCAGTGGGGGATTAGCGGGAACTAACACCGGGGAGCTGTTTTTT.

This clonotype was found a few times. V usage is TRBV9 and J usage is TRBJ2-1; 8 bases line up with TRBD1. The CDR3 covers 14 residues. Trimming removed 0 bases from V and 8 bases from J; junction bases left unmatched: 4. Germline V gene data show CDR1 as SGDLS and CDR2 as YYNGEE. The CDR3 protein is CASSVGDRGDEQFF. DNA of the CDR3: TGTGCCAGCAGCGTAGGTGACAGGGGCGATGAGCAGTTCTTC.

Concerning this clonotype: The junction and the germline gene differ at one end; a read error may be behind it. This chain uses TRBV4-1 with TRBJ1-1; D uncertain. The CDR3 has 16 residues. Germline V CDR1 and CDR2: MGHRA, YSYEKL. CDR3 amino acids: CASSQDKATLNTEAFF. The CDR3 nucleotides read TGTGCCAGCAGCCAAGATAAAGCGACATTGAACACTGAAGCTTTCTTT.

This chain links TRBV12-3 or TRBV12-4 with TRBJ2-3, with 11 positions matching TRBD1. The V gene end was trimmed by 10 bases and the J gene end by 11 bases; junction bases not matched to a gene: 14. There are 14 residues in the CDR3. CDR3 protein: CAISPGQGAKGQYF. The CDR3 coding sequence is TGTGCCATCTCCCCCGGACAGGGGGCAAAGGGGCAGTATTTT.

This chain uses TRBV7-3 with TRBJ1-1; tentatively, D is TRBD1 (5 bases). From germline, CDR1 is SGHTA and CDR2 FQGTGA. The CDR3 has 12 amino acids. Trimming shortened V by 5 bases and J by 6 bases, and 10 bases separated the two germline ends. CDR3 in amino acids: CASSPGGAEAFF. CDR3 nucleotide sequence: TGTGCCAGCAGCCCCGGGGGGGCTGAAGCTTTCTTT.

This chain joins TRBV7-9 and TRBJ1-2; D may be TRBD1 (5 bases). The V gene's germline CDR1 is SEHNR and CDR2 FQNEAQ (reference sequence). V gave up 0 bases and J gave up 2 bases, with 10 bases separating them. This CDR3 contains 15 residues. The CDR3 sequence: CASSLAAGPNYGYTF. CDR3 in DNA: TGTGCCAGCAGCTTAGCAGCAGGGCCGAACTATGGCTACACCTTC.

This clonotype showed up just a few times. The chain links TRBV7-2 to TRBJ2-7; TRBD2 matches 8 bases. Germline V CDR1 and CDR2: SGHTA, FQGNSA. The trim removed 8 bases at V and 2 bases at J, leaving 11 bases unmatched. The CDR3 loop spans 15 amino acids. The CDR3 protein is CASGGGTSVTYEQYF. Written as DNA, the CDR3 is TGTGCCAGCGGAGGCGGGACTAGTGTTACCTACGAGCAGTACTTC.

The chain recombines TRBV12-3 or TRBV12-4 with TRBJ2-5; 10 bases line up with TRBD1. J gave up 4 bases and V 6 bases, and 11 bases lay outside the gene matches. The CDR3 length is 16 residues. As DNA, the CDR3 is TGTGCCAGCAGCCGTTCAGACAGGGGGCTTGTAGAGACCCAGTACTTC. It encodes CASSRSDRGLVETQYF.

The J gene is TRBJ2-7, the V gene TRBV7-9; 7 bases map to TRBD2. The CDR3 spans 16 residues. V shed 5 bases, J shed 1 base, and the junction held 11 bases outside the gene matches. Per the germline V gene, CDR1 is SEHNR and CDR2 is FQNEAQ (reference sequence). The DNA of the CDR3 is TGTGCCAGCAGCCGTTTAGCGGGTGGGGTTTCCTACGAGCAGTACTTC. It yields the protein CASSRLAGGVSYEQYF. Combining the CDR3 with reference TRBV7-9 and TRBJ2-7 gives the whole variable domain DTGVSQNPRHKITKRGQNVTFRCDPISEHNRLYWYRQTLGQGPEFLTYFQNEAQLEKSRLLSDRFSAERPKGSFSTLEIQRTEQGDSAMYLCASSRLAGGVSYEQYFGPGTRLTVT.

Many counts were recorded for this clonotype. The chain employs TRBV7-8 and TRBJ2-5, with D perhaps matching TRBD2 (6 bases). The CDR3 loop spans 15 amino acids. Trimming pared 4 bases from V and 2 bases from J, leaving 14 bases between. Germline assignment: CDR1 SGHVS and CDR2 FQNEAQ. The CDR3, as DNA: TGTGCCAGCAGCTCGTCCGGGAGATTACAAGAGACCCAGTACTTC. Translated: CASSSSGRLQETQYF.

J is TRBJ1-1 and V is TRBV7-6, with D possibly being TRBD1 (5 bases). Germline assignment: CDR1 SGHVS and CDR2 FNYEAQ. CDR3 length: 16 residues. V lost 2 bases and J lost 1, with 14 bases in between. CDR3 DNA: TGTGCCAGCAGCTTACCCGAAGGGGTCCGGAACACTGAAGCTTTCTTT. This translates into CASSLPEGVRNTEAFF.

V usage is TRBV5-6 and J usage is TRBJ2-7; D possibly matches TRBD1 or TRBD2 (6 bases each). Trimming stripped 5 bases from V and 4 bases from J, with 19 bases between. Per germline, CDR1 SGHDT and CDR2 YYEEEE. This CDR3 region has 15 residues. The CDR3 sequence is CASSPAGQGEYEQYF. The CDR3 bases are TGTGCCAGCAGTCCCGCGGGACAAGGGGAATACGAGCAGTACTTC. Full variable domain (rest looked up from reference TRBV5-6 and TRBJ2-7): DAGVTQSPTHLIKTRGQQVTLRCSPKSGHDTVSWYQQALGQGPQFIFQYYEEEERQRGNFPDRFSGHQFPNYSSELNVNALLLGDSALYLCASSPAGQGEYEQYFGPGTRLTVT.

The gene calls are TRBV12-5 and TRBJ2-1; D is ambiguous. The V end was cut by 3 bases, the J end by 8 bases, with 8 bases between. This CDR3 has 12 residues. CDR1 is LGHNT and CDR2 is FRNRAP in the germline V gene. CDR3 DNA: TGTGCTAGTGGTTTCCACTCGGATGAGCAGTTCTTC. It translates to CASGFHSDEQFF.

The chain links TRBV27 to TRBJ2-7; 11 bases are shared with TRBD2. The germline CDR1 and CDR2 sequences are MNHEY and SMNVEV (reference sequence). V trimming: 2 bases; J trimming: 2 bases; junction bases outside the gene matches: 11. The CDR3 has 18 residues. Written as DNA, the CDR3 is TGTGCCAGCAGTTTAATAGCGGGAGGGCGCCGGGAGGCCTACGAGCAGTACTTC. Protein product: CASSLIAGGRREAYEQYF.

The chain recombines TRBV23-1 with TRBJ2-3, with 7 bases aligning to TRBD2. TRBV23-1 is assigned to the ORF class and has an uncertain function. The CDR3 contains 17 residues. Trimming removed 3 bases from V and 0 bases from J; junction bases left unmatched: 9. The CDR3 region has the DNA TGCGCCAGCAGTCATGGTTGGCGGGAGAATAGCACAGATACGCAGTATTTT. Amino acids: CASSHGWRENSTDTQYF.

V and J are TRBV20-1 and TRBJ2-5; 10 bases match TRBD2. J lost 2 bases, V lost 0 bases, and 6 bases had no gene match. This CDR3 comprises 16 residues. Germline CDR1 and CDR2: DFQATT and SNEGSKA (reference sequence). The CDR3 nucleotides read TGCAGTGCTAGAGATACTGGACTAGCGGCTCAAGAGACCCAGTACTTC. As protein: CSARDTGLAAQETQYF.

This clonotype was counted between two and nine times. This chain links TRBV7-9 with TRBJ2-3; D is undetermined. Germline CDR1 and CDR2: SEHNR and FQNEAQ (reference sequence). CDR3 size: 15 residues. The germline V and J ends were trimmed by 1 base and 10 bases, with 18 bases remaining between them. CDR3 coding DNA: TGTGCCAGCAGCTTAGGGGAAGACTCACGTGAACCGCAGTATTTT. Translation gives CASSLGEDSREPQYF. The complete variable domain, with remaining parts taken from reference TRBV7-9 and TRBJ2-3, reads DTGVSQNPRHKITKRGQNVTFRCDPISEHNRLYWYRQTLGQGPEFLTYFQNEAQLEKSRLLSDRFSAERPKGSFSTLEIQRTEQGDSAMYLCASSLGEDSREPQYFGPGTRLTVL.

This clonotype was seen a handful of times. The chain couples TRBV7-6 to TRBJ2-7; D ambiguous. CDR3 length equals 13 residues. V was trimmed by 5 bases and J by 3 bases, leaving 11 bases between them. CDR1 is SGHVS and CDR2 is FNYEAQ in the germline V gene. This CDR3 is CASSPPSSYEQYF. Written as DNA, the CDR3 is TGTGCCAGCAGCCCACCCTCGAGCTACGAGCAGTACTTC.

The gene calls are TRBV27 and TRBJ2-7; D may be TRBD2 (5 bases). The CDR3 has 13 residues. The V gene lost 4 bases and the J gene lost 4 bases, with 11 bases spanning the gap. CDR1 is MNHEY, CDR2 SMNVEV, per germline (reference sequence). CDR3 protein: CASSSGVFYEQYF. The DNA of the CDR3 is TGTGCCAGCAGTTCCGGGGTTTTTTACGAGCAGTACTTC.

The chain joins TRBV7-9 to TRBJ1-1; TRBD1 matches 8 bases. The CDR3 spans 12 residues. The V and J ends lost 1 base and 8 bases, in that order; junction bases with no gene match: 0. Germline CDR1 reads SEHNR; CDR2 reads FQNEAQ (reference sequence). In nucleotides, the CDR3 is TGTGCCAGCAGCTTAGGGACAGGGGAAGCTTTCTTT. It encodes CASSLGTGEAFF.

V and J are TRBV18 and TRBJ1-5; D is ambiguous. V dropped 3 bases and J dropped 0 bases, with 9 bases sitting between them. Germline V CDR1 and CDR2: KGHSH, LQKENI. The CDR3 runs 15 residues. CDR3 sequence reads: CASSPIGFSNQPQHF. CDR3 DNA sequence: TGTGCCAGCTCACCGATAGGTTTTAGCAATCAGCCCCAGCATTTT.

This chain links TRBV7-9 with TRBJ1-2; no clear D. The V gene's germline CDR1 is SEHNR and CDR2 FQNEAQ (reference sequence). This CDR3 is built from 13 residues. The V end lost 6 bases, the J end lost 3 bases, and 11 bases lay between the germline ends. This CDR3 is CASSNGPHYGYTF. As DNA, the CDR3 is TGTGCCAGCAGTAATGGGCCGCACTATGGCTACACCTTC.

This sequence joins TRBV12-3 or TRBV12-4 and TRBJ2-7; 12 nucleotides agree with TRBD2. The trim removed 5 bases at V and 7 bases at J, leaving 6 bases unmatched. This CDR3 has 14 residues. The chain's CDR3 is CASSTSGGIWEQYF. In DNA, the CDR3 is TGTGCCAGCAGTACTAGCGGGGGGATCTGGGAGCAGTACTTC.